The sequence of this TCR beta chain was determined in a study of T-cell memory formation after mild COVID-19. A single record per CDR3 protein comes from TCRdb applying MiXCR to the 5' RACE reads. The sample lists fewer than 700,000 distinct CDR3 sequences, about 20% occurring once. Germline V gives CDR1 MNHEY, CDR2 SVGEGT. The CDR3 contains 14 residues. Deletions cut 4 bases from V and 0 bases from J, with 10 bases between. The receptor comes from an adult woman who had mild COVID-19 (a few samples of this study predate the infection). Cell type and time point are not known. The chain combines TRBV6-2 or TRBV6-3 with TRBJ2-7, with D perhaps being TRBD1 or TRBD2 (5 bases each). The sequencing sample was made of PBMCs or a T cell subset sorted from them (not recorded which). The CDR3 protein is CASSFGTASYEQYF. The CDR3 nucleotides read TGTGCCAGCAGTTTCGGGACGGCCTCCTACGAGCAGTACTTC.